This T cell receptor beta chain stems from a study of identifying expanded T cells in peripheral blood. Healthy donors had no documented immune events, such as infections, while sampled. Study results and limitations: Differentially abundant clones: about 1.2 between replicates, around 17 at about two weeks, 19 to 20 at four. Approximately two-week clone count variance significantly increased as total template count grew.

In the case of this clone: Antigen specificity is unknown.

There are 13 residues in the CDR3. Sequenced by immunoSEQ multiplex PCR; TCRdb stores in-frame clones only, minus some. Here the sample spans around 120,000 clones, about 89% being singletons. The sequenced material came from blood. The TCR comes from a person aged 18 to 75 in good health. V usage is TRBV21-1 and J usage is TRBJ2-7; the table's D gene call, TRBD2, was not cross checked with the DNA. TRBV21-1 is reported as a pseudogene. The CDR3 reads CASGEGSSYEQYF. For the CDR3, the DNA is TGTGCCAGCGGCGAGGGCAGCTCCTACGAGCAGTACTTC.